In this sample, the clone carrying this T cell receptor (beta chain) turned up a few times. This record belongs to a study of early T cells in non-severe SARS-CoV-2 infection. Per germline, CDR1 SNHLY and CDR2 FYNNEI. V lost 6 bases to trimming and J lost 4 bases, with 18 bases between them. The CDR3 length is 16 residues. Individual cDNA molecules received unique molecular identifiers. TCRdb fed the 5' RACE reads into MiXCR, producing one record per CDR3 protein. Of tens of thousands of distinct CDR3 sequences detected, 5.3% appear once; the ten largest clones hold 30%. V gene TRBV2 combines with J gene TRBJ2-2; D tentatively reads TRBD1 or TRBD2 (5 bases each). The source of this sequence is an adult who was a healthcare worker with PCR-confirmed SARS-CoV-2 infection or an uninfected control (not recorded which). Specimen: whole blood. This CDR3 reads CASSQGPGRGTGELFF. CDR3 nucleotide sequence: TGTGCCAGCAGCCAAGGTCCAGGGAGAGGCACCGGGGAGCTGTTTTTT.